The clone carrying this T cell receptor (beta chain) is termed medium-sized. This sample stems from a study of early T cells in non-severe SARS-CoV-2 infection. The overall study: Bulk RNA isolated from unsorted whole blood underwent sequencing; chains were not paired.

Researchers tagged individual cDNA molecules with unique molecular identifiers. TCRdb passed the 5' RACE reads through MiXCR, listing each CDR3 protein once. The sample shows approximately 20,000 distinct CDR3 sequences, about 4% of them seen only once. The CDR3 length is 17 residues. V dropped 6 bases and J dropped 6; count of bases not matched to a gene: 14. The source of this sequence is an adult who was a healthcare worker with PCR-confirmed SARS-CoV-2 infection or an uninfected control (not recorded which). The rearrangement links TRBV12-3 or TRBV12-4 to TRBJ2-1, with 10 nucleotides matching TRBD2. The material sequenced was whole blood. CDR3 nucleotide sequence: TGTGCCAGCAGCTACGTGGGTAGCGGGGGGTACGGCAATGAGCAGTTCTTC. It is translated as CASSYVGSGGYGNEQFF.